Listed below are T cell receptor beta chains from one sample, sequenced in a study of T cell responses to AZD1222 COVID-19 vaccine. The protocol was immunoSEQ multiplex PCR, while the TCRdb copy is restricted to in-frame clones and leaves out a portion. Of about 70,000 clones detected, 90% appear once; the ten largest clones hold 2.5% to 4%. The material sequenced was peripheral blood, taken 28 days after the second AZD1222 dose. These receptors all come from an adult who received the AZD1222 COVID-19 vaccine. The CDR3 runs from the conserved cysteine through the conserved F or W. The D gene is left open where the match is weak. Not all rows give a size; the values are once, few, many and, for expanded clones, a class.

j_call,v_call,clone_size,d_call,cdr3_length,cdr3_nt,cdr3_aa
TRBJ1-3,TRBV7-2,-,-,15,TGTGCCAGCAGCGAGACAGCAAGCTCTGGAAACACCATATATTTT,CASSETASSGNTIYF
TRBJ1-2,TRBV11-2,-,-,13,TGTGCCAGCAGCTTAGCTACTAACTATGGCTACACCTTC,CASSLATNYGYTF
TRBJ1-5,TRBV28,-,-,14,TGTGCCAGCAGAGAGACAGGATTTGATCAGCCCCAGCATTTT,CASRETGFDQPQHF
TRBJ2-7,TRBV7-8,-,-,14,TGTGCCAGCAGCCCCGGTTCGTTAACCTACGAGCAGTACTTC,CASSPGSLTYEQYF
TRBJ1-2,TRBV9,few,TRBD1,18,TGTGCCAGCAGCGGGGTCGGCGGACAGGGAAAGGGAGACTATGGCTACACCTTC,CASSGVGGQGKGDYGYTF
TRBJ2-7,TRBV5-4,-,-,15,TGTGCCAGCAGCCCCTTGGGCGGCAGCTCCTACGAGCAGTACTTC,CASSPLGGSSYEQYF
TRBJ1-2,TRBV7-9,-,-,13,TGTGCCAGCAACAGGGCGGTGAACTATGGCTACACCTTC,CASNRAVNYGYTF
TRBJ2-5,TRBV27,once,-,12,TGTGCCAGCAGTCCTAACCAAGAGACCCAGTACTTC,CASSPNQETQYF
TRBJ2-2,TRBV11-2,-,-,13,TGTGCCAGCAGCTTTGACAGAGTCGGGGAGCTGTTTTTT,CASSFDRVGELFF
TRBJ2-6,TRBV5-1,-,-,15,TGCGCCAGCAGCTTGGAAGGAGGGGGGGCCAACGTCCTGACTTTC,CASSLEGGGANVLTF
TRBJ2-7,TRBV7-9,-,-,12,TGTGCCAGCAGCCACGGACCGGGAGAGCAGTACTTC,CASSHGPGEQYF
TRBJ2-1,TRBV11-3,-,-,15,TGTGCCAGCAGCCCCCGGACCGACTCCTACAATGAGCAGTTCTTC,CASSPRTDSYNEQFF
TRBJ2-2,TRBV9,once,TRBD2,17,TGTGCCAGCAGCGCCGCGGGACTAGCAAACAACACCGGGGAGCTGTTTTTT,CASSAAGLANNTGELFF
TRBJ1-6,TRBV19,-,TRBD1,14,TGTGCCAGTAGAAGGGACAGTACCTATTCACCCCTCCACTTT,CASRRDSTYSPLHF
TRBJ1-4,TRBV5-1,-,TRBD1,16,TGCGCCAGCAGCTGGGGACAGGGGGCGACTAATGAAAAACTGTTTTTT,CASSWGQGATNEKLFF
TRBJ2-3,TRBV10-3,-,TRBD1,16,TGTGCCATCAGTGAGTATCGACAGGGAAGCACAGATACGCAGTATTTT,CAISEYRQGSTDTQYF
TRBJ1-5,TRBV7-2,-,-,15,TGTGCCAGCAGCCCTCAGTTGGGAAGCAATCAGCCCCAGCATTTT,CASSPQLGSNQPQHF
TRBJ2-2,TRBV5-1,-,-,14,TGCGCCAGCAGCTTGCGGCCGGGGCGGGGGGAGCTGTTTTTT,CASSLRPGRGELFF
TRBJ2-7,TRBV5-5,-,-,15,TGTGCCAGCAGTACCCACGGGGGCCTCCAGAACGAGCAGTACTTC,CASSTHGGLQNEQYF
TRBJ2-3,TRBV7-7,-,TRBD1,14,TGTGCCAGCAGCTTCGGGGACAGCGGAGATACGCAGTATTTT,CASSFGDSGDTQYF
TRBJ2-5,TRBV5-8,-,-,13,TGTGCCAGCAGAACGACAGGCCAAGAGACCCAGTACTTC,CASRTTGQETQYF
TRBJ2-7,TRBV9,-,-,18,TGTGCCAGCAGCGTAGTGGGAAGAGGGGCGCCAGAATCCTACGAGCAGTACTTC,CASSVVGRGAPESYEQYF
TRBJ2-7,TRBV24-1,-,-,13,TGTGCCACCAGTGATCGGCAGGACTACGAGCAGTACTTC,CATSDRQDYEQYF
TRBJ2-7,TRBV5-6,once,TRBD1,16,TGTGCCAGCAGCGCGAGTAGGGGGCAGAGGACCTACGAGCAGTACTTC,CASSASRGQRTYEQYF
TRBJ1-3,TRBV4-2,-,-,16,TGTGCCAGCAGCCACCCTGTAGGACTCTCTGGAAACACCATATATTTT,CASSHPVGLSGNTIYF